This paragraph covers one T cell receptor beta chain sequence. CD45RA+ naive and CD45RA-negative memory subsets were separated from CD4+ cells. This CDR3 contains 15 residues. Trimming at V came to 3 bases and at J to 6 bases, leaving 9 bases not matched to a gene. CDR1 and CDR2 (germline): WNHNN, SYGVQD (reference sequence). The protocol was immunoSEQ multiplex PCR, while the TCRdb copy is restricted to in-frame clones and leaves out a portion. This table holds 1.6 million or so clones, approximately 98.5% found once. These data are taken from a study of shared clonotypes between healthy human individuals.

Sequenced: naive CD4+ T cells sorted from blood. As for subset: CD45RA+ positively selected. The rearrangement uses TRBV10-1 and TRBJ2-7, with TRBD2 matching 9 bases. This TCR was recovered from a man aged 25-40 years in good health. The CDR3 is CASSDPSSGAGEQYF. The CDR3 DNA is TGCGCCAGCAGTGACCCTTCTAGCGGGGCAGGCGAGCAGTACTTC.